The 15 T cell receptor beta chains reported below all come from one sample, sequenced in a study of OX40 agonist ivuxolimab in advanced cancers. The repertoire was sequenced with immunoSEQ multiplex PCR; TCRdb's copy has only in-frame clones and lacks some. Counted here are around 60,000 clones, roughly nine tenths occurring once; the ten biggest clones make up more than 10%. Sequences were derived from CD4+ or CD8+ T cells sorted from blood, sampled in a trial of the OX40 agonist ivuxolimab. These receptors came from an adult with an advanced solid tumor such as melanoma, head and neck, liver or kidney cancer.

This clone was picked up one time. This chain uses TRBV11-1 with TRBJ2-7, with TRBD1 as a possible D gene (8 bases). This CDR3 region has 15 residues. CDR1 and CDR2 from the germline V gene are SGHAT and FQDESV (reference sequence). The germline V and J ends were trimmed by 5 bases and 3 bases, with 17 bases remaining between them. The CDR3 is CASSPYRGGGYEQYF. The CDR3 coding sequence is TGTGCCAGCAGCCCGTACAGGGGGGGAGGCTACGAGCAGTACTTC. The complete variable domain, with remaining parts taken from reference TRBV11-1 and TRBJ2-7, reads EAEVAQSPRYKITEKSQAVAFWCDPISGHATLYWYRQILGQGPELLVQFQDESVVDDSQLPKDRFSAERLKGVDSTLKIQPAELGDSAMYLCASSPYRGGGYEQYFGPGTRLTVT.

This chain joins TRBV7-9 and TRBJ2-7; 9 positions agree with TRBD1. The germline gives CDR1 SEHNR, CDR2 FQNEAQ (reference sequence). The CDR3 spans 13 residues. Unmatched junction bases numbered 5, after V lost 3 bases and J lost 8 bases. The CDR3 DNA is TGTGCCAGCAGCTTTGACAGGGGGAACAAGCAGTACTTC. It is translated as CASSFDRGNKQYF.

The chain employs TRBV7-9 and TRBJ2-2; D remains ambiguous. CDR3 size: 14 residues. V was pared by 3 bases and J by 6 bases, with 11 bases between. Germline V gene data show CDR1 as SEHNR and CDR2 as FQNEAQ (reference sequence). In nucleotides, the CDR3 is TGTGCCAGCAGCTTGGTCCCCGGTGCCGGGGAGCTGTTTTTT. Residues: CASSLVPGAGELFF.

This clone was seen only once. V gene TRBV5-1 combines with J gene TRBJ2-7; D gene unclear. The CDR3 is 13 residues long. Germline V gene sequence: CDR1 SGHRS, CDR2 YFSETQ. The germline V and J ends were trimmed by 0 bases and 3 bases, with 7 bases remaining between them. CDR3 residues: CASSLAPGYEQYF. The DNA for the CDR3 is TGCGCCAGCAGCTTGGCACCAGGCTACGAGCAGTACTTC.

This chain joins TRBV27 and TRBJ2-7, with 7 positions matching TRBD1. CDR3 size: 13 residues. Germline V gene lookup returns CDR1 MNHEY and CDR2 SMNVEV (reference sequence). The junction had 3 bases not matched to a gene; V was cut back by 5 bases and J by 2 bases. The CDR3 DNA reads TGTGCCAGCAGTACGAGGGGGCCCTACGAGCAGTACTTC. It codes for CASSTRGPYEQYF.

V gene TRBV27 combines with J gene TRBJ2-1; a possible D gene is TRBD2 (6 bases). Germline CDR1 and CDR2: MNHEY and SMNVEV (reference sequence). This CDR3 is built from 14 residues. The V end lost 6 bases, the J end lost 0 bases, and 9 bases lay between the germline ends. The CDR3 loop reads CASSGGSSYNEQFF. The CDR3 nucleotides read TGTGCCAGCAGCGGGGGTAGCTCCTACAATGAGCAGTTCTTC.

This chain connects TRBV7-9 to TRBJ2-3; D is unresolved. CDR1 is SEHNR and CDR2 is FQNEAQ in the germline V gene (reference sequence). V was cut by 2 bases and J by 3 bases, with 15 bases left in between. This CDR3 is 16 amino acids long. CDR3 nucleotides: TGTGCCAGCAGCTTAAGCCCCGCAGGTGGAACAGATACGCAGTATTTT. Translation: CASSLSPAGGTDTQYF. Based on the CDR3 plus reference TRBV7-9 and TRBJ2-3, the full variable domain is DTGVSQNPRHKITKRGQNVTFRCDPISEHNRLYWYRQTLGQGPEFLTYFQNEAQLEKSRLLSDRFSAERPKGSFSTLEIQRTEQGDSAMYLCASSLSPAGGTDTQYFGPGTRLTVL.

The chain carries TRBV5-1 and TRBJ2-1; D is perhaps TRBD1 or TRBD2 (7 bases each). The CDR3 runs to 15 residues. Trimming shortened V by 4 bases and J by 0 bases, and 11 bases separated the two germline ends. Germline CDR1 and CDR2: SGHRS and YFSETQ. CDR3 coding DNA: TGCGCCAGCAGCGGGAGGGACAGCTCCTACAATGAGCAGTTCTTC. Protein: CASSGRDSSYNEQFF.

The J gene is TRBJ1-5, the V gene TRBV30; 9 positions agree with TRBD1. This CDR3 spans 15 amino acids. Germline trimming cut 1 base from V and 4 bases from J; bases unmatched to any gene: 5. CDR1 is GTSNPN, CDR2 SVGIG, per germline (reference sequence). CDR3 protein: CAWSELGQGNQPQHF. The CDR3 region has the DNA TGTGCCTGGAGTGAATTGGGACAGGGAAATCAGCCCCAGCATTTT.

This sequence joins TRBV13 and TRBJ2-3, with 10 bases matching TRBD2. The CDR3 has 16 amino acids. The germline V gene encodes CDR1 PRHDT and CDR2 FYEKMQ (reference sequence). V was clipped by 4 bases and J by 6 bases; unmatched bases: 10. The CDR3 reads CASSYSGGAEVDTQYF. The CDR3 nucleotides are TGTGCCAGCAGCTACAGCGGGGGGGCTGAGGTGGATACGCAGTATTTT.

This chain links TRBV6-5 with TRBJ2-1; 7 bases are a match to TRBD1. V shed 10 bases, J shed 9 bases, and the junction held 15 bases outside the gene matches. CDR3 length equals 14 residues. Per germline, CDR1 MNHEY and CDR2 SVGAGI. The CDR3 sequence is CATNSGTAVSEQFF. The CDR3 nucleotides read TGTGCCACAAACTCTGGGACAGCGGTCAGTGAGCAGTTCTTC.

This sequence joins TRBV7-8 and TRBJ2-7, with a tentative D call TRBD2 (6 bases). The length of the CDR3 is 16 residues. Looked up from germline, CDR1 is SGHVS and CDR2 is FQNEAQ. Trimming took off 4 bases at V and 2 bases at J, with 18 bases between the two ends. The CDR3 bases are TGTGCCAGCAGCTCGCTGAGTGGGACTGGAACCTACGAGCAGTACTTC. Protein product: CASSSLSGTGTYEQYF.

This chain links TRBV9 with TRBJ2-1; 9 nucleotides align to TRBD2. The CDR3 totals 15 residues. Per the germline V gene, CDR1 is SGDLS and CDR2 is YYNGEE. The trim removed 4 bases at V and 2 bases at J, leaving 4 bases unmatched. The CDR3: CASSLSGGTYNEQFF. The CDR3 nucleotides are TGTGCCAGCAGCCTCAGCGGGGGGACCTACAATGAGCAGTTCTTC.

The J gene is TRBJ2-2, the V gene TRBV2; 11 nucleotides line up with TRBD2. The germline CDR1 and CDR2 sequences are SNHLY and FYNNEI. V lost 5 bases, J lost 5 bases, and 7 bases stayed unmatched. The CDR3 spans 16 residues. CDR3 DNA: TGTGCCAGCAGTCCACTAGCGGGAGCGTGGACCGGGGAGCTGTTTTTT. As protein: CASSPLAGAWTGELFF.

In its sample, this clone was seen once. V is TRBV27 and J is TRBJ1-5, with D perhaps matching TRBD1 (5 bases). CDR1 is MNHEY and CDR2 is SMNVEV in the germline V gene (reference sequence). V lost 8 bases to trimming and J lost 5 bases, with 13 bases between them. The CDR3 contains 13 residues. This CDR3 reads CASGGGYHQPQHF. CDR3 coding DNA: TGTGCCAGCGGGGGTGGGTACCATCAGCCCCAGCATTTT.